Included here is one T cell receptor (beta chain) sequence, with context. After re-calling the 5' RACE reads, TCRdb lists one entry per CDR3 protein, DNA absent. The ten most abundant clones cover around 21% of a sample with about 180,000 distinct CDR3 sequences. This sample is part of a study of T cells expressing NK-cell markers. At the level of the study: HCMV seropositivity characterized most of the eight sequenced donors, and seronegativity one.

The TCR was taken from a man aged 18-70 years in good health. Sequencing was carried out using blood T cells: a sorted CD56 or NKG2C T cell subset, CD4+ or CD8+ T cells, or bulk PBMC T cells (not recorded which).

The CDR3 sequence is CASSLFFGGIVNEQFF. V and J are TRBV27 and TRBJ2-1; the TCRdb call, TRBD1, lacks DNA for checking. The germline V gene encodes CDR1 MNHEY and CDR2 SMNVEV (reference sequence). The CDR3 runs 16 residues.